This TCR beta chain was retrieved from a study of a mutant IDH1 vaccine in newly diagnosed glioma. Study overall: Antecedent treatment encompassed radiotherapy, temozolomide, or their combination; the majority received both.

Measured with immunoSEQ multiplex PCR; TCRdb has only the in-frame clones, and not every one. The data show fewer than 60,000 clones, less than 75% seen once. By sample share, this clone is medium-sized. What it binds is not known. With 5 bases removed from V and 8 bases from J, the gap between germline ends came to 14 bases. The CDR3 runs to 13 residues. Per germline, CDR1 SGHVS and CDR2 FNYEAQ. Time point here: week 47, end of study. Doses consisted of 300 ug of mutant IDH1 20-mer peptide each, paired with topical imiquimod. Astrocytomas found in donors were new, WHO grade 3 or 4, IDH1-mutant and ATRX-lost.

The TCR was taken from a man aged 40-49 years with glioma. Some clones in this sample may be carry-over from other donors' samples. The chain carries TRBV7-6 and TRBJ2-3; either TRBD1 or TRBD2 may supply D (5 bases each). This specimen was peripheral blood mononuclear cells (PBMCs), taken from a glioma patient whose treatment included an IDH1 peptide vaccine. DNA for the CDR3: TGTGCCAGCAGCACCTCGCAGGGAGCTACGCAGTATTTT. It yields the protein CASSTSQGATQYF.